The 17 T cell receptor beta chains reported below all come from one sample, sequenced in a study of blood T cell repertoires in COVID-19. TCRdb's copy holds only in-frame clones and misses some; the assay was immunoSEQ multiplex PCR. The sample lists 95,000 to 110,000 clones, around nine tenths occurring once. Input material: peripheral blood. All receptors come from a woman aged 25 to 45 with acute or convalescent COVID-19.

V and J are TRBV7-9 and TRBJ2-7; D ambiguous. The germline V gene encodes CDR1 SEHNR and CDR2 FQNEAQ (reference sequence). The CDR3 is 12 amino acids. The V and J ends lost 2 bases and 1 base respectively, with 3 bases between them. CDR3 in amino acids: CASSLSSYEQYF. The CDR3 DNA reads TGTGCCAGCAGCTTATCATCCTACGAGCAGTACTTC.

The V call is TRBV7-2, the J call TRBJ2-6; D uncertain. V was cut by 1 base and J by 0 bases, with 7 bases left in between. This CDR3 is built from 16 residues. Per germline, CDR1 SGHTA and CDR2 FQGNSA. This CDR3 is CASSLDLSSGANVLTF. For the CDR3, the DNA is TGTGCCAGCAGCTTAGACTTGAGCTCTGGGGCCAACGTCCTGACTTTC. Full variable domain (rest looked up from reference TRBV7-2 and TRBJ2-6): GAGVSQSPSNKVTEKGKDVELRCDPISGHTALYWYRQSLGQGLEFLIYFQGNSAPDKSGLPSDRFSAERTGGSVSTLTIQRTQQEDSAVYLCASSLDLSSGANVLTFGAGSRLTVL.

The gene calls are TRBV9 and TRBJ2-3; tentative D call: TRBD1 (5 bases). CDR1 is SGDLS and CDR2 is YYNGEE in the germline V gene. This CDR3 region has 16 residues. Trimming shortened V by 0 bases and J by 5 bases, and 16 bases separated the two germline ends. CDR3 bases: TGTGCCAGCAGCGTAGCAGCGCCTGTTCAGGGAGATACGCAGTATTTT. Translated: CASSVAAPVQGDTQYF.

The rearrangement joins TRBV11-1 to TRBJ2-6; D is uncertain. This CDR3 is built from 14 residues. V was clipped by 5 bases and J by 3 bases, with 8 bases between them. Germline assignment: CDR1 SGHAT and CDR2 FQDESV (reference sequence). The CDR3 loop reads CASSPRSGANVLTF. The CDR3, as DNA: TGTGCCAGCAGCCCAAGGAGTGGGGCCAACGTCCTGACTTTC.

This clone appeared a single time. CDR3 region: CASSLVDRGSPLHF. In DNA form, the CDR3 reads TGTGCCAGCAGCCTTGTAGACAGGGGATCACCCCTCCACTTT. The V and J genes are TRBV3-1 (or the pseudogene TRBV3-2) and TRBJ1-6; 8 nucleotides line up with TRBD1. Trimming took 4 bases from V and 10 from J; bases not matched to a gene: 6. CDR1 is LGHDT and CDR2 is YNNKEL in the germline V gene (reference sequence). This CDR3 contains 14 residues.

V and J are TRBV28 and TRBJ1-2; D not resolved. Germline assignment: CDR1 MDHEN and CDR2 SYDVKM. V was pared by 2 bases and J by 4 bases, with 11 bases between. This CDR3 spans 14 amino acids. The CDR3 sequence: CASSLPDLGYGYTF. CDR3 nucleotide sequence: TGTGCCAGCAGTTTACCCGACCTAGGCTATGGCTACACCTTC.

The genes are TRBV19 and TRBJ1-5; TRBD1 is a possible D gene (5 bases). Germline lookup yields CDR1 LNHDA and CDR2 SQIVND (reference sequence). This CDR3 is 14 amino acids long. V was clipped by 3 bases and J by 7 bases, with 13 bases between them. The CDR3 loop reads CASSIQGGGQPQHF. The CDR3 region has the DNA TGTGCCAGTAGTATCCAGGGAGGAGGACAGCCCCAGCATTTT.

This chain uses TRBV27 with TRBJ2-1, with D unresolved. Between the trimmed V and J ends, which lost 7 bases and 6 bases, there was a span of 7 bases. The CDR3 is made up of 11 amino acids. Germline CDR1 reads MNHEY; CDR2 reads SMNVEV (reference sequence). CDR3 amino acids: CASTSFNEQFF. CDR3 DNA: TGTGCCAGCACTAGTTTCAATGAGCAGTTCTTC.

The rearrangement links TRBV5-6 to TRBJ2-1; 10 bases are shared with TRBD1. This CDR3 spans 15 amino acids. The J segment lost 6 bases and the V segment lost 2 bases, leaving 5 bases of the junction unmatched. Germline V gives CDR1 SGHDT, CDR2 YYEEEE. The CDR3 loop is CASSFGGTGVNEQFF. The CDR3 DNA follows: TGTGCCAGCAGCTTTGGTGGGACAGGGGTCAATGAGCAGTTCTTC.

The rearrangement uses TRBV2 and TRBJ1-2, with D perhaps TRBD1 (5 bases). There are 14 residues in the CDR3. Per the germline V gene, CDR1 is SNHLY and CDR2 is FYNNEI. Trimming took 7 bases from V and 8 from J, leaving 20 bases between them. The CDR3 DNA is TGTGCCAGCAACAAAAGGCAGGGCTCAGCAGGCTACACCTTC. Its translation is CASNKRQGSAGYTF.

CDR3 DNA: TGTGCCAGCAGCCCTGCCGACAGGGTGGCGGATACGCAGTATTTT. Its protein product is CASSPADRVADTQYF. V usage is TRBV28 and J usage is TRBJ2-3; 7 positions agree with TRBD1. V lost 6 bases to trimming and J lost 6 bases; unmatched junction nucleotides: 12. The CDR3 has 15 amino acids. The germline gives CDR1 MDHEN, CDR2 SYDVKM. Combining the CDR3 with reference TRBV28 and TRBJ2-3 gives the whole variable domain DVKVTQSSRYLVKRTGEKVFLECVQDMDHENMFWYRQDPGLGLRLIYFSYDVKMKEKGDIPEGYSVSREKKERFSLILESASTNQTSMYLCASSPADRVADTQYFGPGTRLTVL.

The chain's CDR3 is CASSQTSGTYEQYF. The CDR3 nucleotides are TGTGCCAGCAGCCAAACTAGCGGGACCTACGAGCAGTACTTC. The V call is TRBV3-1 (or the pseudogene TRBV3-2), the J call TRBJ2-7, with 10 bases identical to TRBD2. V lost 2 bases and J lost 2; bases outside the gene matches: 0. Germline CDR1 LGHDT, CDR2 YNNKEL (reference sequence). The CDR3 sequence is 14 residues long.

This sequence joins TRBV10-2 and TRBJ1-4, with unresolved D. There are 13 residues in the CDR3. Trimming took 6 bases from V and 7 from J, leaving 12 bases between them. Germline CDR1 and CDR2: WSHSY and SAAADI. The CDR3, as DNA: TGCGCCAGCAGCCCATTTAGACTTGAAAAACTGTTTTTT. Encoded protein: CASSPFRLEKLFF.

V and J are TRBV4-2 and TRBJ2-1, with D perhaps TRBD2 (6 bases). Germline-derived CDR1 and CDR2 are LGHNA and YNFKEQ. V lost 8 bases to trimming and J lost 1 base, with 12 bases between them. CDR3 size: 14 residues. The CDR3 protein is CASSGGTSYNEQFF. In nucleotides, the CDR3 is TGTGCCAGCTCCGGCGGGACGTCCTACAATGAGCAGTTCTTC.

This chain joins TRBV14 and TRBJ2-2; a possible D gene is TRBD1 (6 bases). The germline gives CDR1 SGHDN, CDR2 FVKESK. CDR3 length: 13 amino acids. V lost 6 bases, J lost 1 base, and 6 bases lay in between. CDR3 loop: CASRQGNTGELFF. The CDR3 bases are TGTGCCAGCAGACAGGGGAACACCGGGGAGCTGTTTTTT.

The CDR3 region is CASSPGGSGELFF. In DNA, the CDR3 is TGTGCCAGCAGCCCCGGGGGGTCCGGGGAGCTGTTTTTT. This rearrangement joins TRBV7-9 to TRBJ2-2; 7 positions match TRBD2. The V segment lost 5 bases and the J segment 6 bases; nucleotides outside the gene matches: 3. This CDR3 has 13 amino acids. Germline CDR1 reads SEHNR; CDR2 reads FQNEAQ (reference sequence).

This chain joins TRBV7-3 and TRBJ1-1; weak D call: TRBD1 (5 bases). From germline, CDR1 is SGHTA and CDR2 FQGTGA. V lost 8 bases, J lost 1 base, and 8 bases lay in between. The CDR3 covers 12 residues. The chain's CDR3 is CASAGQNTEAFF. CDR3 DNA sequence: TGTGCCAGCGCCGGACAGAACACTGAAGCTTTCTTT.